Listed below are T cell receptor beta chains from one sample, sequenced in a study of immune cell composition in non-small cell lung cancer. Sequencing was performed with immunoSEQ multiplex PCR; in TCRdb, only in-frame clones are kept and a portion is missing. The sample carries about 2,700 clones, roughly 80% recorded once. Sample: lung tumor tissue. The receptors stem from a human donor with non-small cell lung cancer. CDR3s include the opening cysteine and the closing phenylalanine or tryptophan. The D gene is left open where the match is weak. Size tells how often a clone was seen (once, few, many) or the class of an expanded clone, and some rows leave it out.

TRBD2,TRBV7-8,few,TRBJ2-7,TGTGCCAGCACTAGCGGGAGGTTCCCTGTAAGGTACGAGCAGTACTTC,CASTSGRFPVRYEQYF
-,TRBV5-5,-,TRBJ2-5,TGTGCCAGCAGCTACCCCGAACTACAAGAGACCCAGTACTTC,CASSYPELQETQYF
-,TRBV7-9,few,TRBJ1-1,TGTGCCAGCAGCTCCAGGGGCACGAACACTGAAGCTTTCTTT,CASSSRGTNTEAFF
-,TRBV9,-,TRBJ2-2,TGTGCCAGCAGCCCCCGTCGGGGGGCCAACACCGGGGAGCTGTTTTTT,CASSPRRGANTGELFF
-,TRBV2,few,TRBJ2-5,TGTGCCGGCGGGACAGTCCAAGAGACCCAGTACTTC,CAGGTVQETQYF
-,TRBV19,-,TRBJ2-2,TGTGCCACCCCAGACGGGACCGGGGAGCTGTTTTTT,CATPDGTGELFF
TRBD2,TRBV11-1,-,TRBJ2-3,TGTGCCAGCAGCCGGGGGACTAGCGGGGGGACCTCAGATACGCAGTATTTT,CASSRGTSGGTSDTQYF
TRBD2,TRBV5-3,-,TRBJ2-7,TGTGCCAGAAGCGGGAAGACTAGCGAGAAGCCGGACGAGCAGTACTTC,CARSGKTSEKPDEQYF
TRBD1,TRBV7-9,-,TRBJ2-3,TGTGCCAGCAGCTTGGATCTCAACAGGGGCGATACGCAGTATTTT,CASSLDLNRGDTQYF
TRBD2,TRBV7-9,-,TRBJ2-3,TGTGCCAGCAGCTTATCGCTAGCGGGAGGGGATACGCAGTATTTT,CASSLSLAGGDTQYF
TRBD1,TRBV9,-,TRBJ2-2,TGTGCCAGCAGCGTAGAGAAGGGGGCAGAAACCGGGGAGCTGTTTTTT,CASSVEKGAETGELFF
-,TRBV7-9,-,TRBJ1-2,TGTGCCAGCAGCTTAGGGCCGAACTATGGCTACACCTTC,CASSLGPNYGYTF
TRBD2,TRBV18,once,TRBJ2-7,TGTGCCAGCTCACCACCCCCGGGACTAGCGGGAGGCGGGGGCTCCTACGAGCAGTACTTC,CASSPPPGLAGGGGSYEQYF